Below, 8 T cell receptor beta chains from the same sample are listed, as sequenced in a study of identical twins. Using its own MiXCR run on the 5' RACE reads, TCRdb lists one record per CDR3 protein. The sample carries approximately 700,000 distinct CDR3 sequences, around 5.7% recorded once. The sample taken for sequencing was naive T cells sorted from blood. The receptors derive from a man between 18 and 35 years old in good health.

The table lists this clonotype with many counts. This sequence joins TRBV7-9 and TRBJ2-3; tentatively, D is TRBD1 (6 bases). V was shortened by 3 bases and J by 2 bases, with 15 bases between the two germline ends. The CDR3 length is 16 residues. Germline V lookup: CDR1 SEHNR, CDR2 FQNEAQ (reference sequence). The CDR3 nucleotides read TGTGCCAGCAGCTTGTCACCGGGACACCTCACAGATACGCAGTATTTT. It is translated as CASSLSPGHLTDTQYF.

This clonotype was seen at least ten times. This chain uses TRBV12-3 or TRBV12-4 with TRBJ2-1; 11 nucleotides align to TRBD2. CDR3 length: 15 residues. V was clipped by 2 bases and J by 9 bases; unmatched bases: 6. CDR3 amino acids: CASSLRLAGGSEQFF. CDR3 nucleotide sequence: TGTGCCAGCAGTTTAAGGCTAGCGGGAGGTTCTGAGCAGTTCTTC.

This clonotype appeared many times. This chain connects TRBV30 to TRBJ1-1, with 10 nucleotides matching TRBD1. The CDR3 has 17 amino acids. The V and J ends lost 2 bases and 2 bases, in that order; junction bases with no gene match: 11. Germline assignment: CDR1 GTSNPN and CDR2 SVGIG (reference sequence). The CDR3 nucleotides read TGTGCCTGGAGTCCGGGACAGGGGTCCCGAACCAACACTGAAGCTTTCTTT. Encoded protein: CAWSPGQGSRTNTEAFF.

Concerning this clonotype: In this CDR3 the conserved last residue, phenylalanine or tryptophan, is missing, so a read error is likely. The DNA is omitted, as the CDR3 cannot be located on it reliably, and the CDR3 follows TCRdb's listing. The V call is TRBV5-5, the J call TRBJ1-2; TRBD1, the table's D call, was not compared with the DNA. The CDR3 spans 11 amino acids, including both terminal residues. Per the germline V gene, CDR1 is SGHKS and CDR2 is YYEKEE (reference sequence). The CDR3 reads CASSLGGVSRV.

The chain employs TRBV7-9 and TRBJ2-2, with D tentatively TRBD2 (5 bases). CDR3 length equals 14 residues. Deletions cut 4 bases from V and 5 bases from J, with 11 bases between. CDR1 SEHNR and CDR2 FQNEAQ come from the germline V gene (reference sequence). The CDR3 nucleotides read TGTGCCAGCAGCTCCGTGGACTGGACCGGGGAGCTGTTTTTT. This codes for CASSSVDWTGELFF. Looking up the rest from reference TRBV7-9 and TRBJ2-2 gives the full variable domain: DTGVSQNPRHKITKRGQNVTFRCDPISEHNRLYWYRQTLGQGPEFLTYFQNEAQLEKSRLLSDRFSAERPKGSFSTLEIQRTEQGDSAMYLCASSSVDWTGELFFGEGSRLTVL.

This clonotype was picked up a small number of times. V usage is TRBV5-1 and J usage is TRBJ2-4; 9 bases are shared with TRBD2. The J segment lost 0 bases and the V segment lost 6 bases, leaving 7 bases of the junction unmatched. Per the germline V gene, CDR1 is SGHRS and CDR2 is YFSETQ. This CDR3 has 16 residues. The CDR3 sequence is CASNAGGSGAKNIQYF. DNA for the CDR3: TGCGCCAGCAACGCGGGGGGGAGCGGAGCCAAAAACATTCAGTACTTC.

This clonotype was seen a few times. The chain has TRBV5-1 and TRBJ1-6; 9 bases line up with TRBD1. Germline V gene lookup returns CDR1 SGHRS and CDR2 YFSETQ. After removal of 4 bases from V and 9 bases from J, the junction contained 5 bases not matched to a gene. The length of the CDR3 is 14 residues. CDR3 nucleotide sequence: TGCGCCAGCAGCGTACAGGGGGCAGGTTCACCCCTCCACTTT. Protein product: CASSVQGAGSPLHF.

This clonotype has just a few counts. The rearrangement links TRBV7-9 to TRBJ1-1; D remains unclear. Germline lookup yields CDR1 SEHNR and CDR2 FQNEAQ (reference sequence). The CDR3 covers 14 residues. The V end lost 3 bases, the J end lost 3 bases, and 11 bases lay between the germline ends. CDR3 DNA: TGTGCCAGCAGCTTCCCTTGGGGTGACACTGAAGCTTTCTTT. It translates to CASSFPWGDTEAFF.